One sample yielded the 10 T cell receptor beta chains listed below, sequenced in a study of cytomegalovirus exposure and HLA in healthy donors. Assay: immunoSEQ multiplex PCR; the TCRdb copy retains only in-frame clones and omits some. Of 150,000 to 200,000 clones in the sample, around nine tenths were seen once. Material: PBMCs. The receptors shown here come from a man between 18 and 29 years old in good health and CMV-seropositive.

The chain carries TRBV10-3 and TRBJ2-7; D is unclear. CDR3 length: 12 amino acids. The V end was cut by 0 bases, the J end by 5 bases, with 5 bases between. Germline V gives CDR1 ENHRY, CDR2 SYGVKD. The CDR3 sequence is CAISESRHEQYF. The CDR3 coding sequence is TGTGCCATCAGTGAGTCCAGGCACGAGCAGTACTTC.

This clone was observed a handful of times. CDR3 in amino acids: CASTQRAGEGDTQYF. In DNA, the CDR3 is TGTGCCAGCACCCAAAGGGCGGGAGAGGGAGATACGCAGTATTTT. The rearrangement joins TRBV6-4 to TRBJ2-3; 7 bases map to TRBD2. With 7 bases clipped from V and 5 bases from J, the junction kept 12 bases outside the gene matches. The CDR3 consists of 15 residues. Germline V CDR1 and CDR2: MRHNA, SNTAGT.

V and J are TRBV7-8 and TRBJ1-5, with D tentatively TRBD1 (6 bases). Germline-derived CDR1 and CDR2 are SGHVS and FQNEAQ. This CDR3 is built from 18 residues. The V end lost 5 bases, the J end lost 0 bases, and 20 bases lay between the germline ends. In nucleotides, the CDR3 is TGTGCCAGCAGCACCCGCTTCAGGGGACCCGGTAGCAATCAGCCCCAGCATTTT. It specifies CASSTRFRGPGSNQPQHF.

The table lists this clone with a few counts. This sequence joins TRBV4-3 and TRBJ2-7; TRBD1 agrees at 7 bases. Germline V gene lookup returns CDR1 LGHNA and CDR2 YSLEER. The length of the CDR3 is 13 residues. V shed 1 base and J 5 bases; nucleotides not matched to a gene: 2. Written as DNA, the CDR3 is TGCGCCAGCAGCCAAGGACAGGGCCACGAGCAGTACTTC. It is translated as CASSQGQGHEQYF.

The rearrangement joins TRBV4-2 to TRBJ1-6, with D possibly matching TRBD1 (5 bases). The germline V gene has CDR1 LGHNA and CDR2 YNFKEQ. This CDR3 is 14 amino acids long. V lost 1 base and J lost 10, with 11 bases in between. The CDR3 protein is CASSQVSGESPLHF. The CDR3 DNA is TGTGCCAGCAGCCAAGTTTCGGGGGAATCACCCCTCCACTTT.

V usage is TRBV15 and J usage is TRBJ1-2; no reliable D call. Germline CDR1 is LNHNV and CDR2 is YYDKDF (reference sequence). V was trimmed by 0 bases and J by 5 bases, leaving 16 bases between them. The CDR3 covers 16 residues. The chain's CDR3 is CATSRDRRRGIYGYTF. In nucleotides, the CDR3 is TGTGCCACCAGCAGAGATAGGCGCCGCGGGATTTATGGCTACACCTTC.

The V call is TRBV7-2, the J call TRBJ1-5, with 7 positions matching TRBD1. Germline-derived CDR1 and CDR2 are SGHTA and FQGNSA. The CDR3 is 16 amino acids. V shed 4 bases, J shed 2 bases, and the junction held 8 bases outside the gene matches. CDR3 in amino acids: CASSSPTGLGNQPQHF. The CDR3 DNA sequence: TGTGCCAGCAGCTCCCCGACAGGGTTAGGCAATCAGCCCCAGCATTTT.

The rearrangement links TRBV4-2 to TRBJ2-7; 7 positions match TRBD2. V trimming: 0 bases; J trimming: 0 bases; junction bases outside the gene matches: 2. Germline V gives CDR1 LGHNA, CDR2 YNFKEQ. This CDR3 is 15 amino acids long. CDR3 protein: CASSQERLASYEQYF. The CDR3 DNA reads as TGTGCCAGCAGCCAAGAAAGACTAGCCTCCTACGAGCAGTACTTC.

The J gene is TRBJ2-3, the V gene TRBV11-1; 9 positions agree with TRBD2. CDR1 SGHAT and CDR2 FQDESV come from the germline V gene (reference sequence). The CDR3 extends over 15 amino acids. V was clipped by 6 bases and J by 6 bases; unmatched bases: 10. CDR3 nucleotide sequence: TGTGCCAGCAGGTCCTGGCGGGGGGGGAAGGATACGCAGTATTTT. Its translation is CASRSWRGGKDTQYF.

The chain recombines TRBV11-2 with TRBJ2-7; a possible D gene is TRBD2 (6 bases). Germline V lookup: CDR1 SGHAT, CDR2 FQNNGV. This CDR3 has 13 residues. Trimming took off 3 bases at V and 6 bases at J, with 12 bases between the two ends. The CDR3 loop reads CASSFARESEQYF. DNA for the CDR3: TGTGCCAGCAGCTTCGCCCGGGAGAGCGAGCAGTACTTC.